This passage covers 19 T cell receptor beta chains from one sample sequenced in a study of T cells in narcolepsy (dated by TCRdb to the late 2010s). Library creation used the immunoSEQ multiplex PCR assay. TCRdb's version of the immuneACCESS table is confined to in-frame rearrangements and falls short of the full clone set. An unresolved V gene accounts for under half of the shortfall where checked; the remainder is of unknown origin. The sample records about 21,000 clones, around 90% of which are singletons. The top ten clonotypes cover approximately 1% of the sample. The sequencing sample was made of CD45RA- memory CD4+ T cells from PBMCs. Sample cell subset or site, as interpreted from the label and publication: memory T cells sorted ex vivo from peripheral blood. All receptors come from a human donor with narcolepsy.

Remarks on this clone: At one end the junction does not follow the germline gene, possibly because of a read error. The same CDR3 is also encoded by other DNA sequences in this sample. V is TRBV6-1 and J is TRBJ1-1, with 7 nucleotides matching TRBD1. This CDR3 comprises 14 residues. Looked up from germline, CDR1 is MNHNS and CDR2 is SASEGT. For the CDR3, the DNA is TGTGCCAGCAGTTCAGGGGGTAGGGGCACTGAGGCTTTCTTT. It translates to CASSSGGRGTEAFF.

The sample holds a few counts of this clone. The CDR3 protein is CATSRGRNEKLFF. DNA for the CDR3: TGTGCCACCAGCAGGGGTCGTAATGAAAAACTGTTTTTT. The gene calls are TRBV15 and TRBJ1-4; D is uncertain. V lost 3 bases and J 4 bases, leaving 6 bases between the germline ends. The CDR3 sequence is 13 residues long. Germline V gene data show CDR1 as LNHNV and CDR2 as YYDKDF (reference sequence).

This chain links TRBV18 with TRBJ2-7, with no clear D. Germline CDR1 reads KGHSH; CDR2 reads LQKENI. The length of the CDR3 is 14 residues. Between the trimmed V and J ends, which lost 3 bases and 1 base, there was a span of 10 bases. DNA for the CDR3: TGTGCCAGCTCACCGCAAACCTCTTCCTACGAGCAGTACTTC. Protein sequence: CASSPQTSSYEQYF.

In its sample, this clone was seen once. This rearrangement joins TRBV5-1 to TRBJ2-5, with D maybe TRBD1 (6 bases). In germline, CDR1 is SGHRS, CDR2 YFSETQ. The CDR3 is 14 residues long. V shed 2 bases and J shed 5 bases, with 13 bases lying between them. The DNA of the CDR3 is TGCGCCAGCAGCTTCGGTCCAGGGGAGGAGACCCAGTACTTC. This gives the protein CASSFGPGEETQYF.

This chain links TRBV2 with TRBJ1-4; unclear D gene. Trimming removed 5 bases at V and 6 bases at J, with 4 bases between. The CDR3 is 11 amino acids. The germline V gene encodes CDR1 SNHLY and CDR2 FYNNEI. CDR3 region: CASSPDEKLFF. The CDR3 DNA follows: TGTGCCAGCAGTCCGGATGAAAAACTGTTTTTT.

The chain has TRBV10-3 and TRBJ1-5; D is possibly TRBD1 (5 bases). Looked up from germline, CDR1 is ENHRY and CDR2 is SYGVKD. V was clipped by 6 bases and J by 1 base, with 7 bases between them. The CDR3 totals 13 residues. The chain's CDR3 is CAIRSGSNQPQHF. In DNA form, the CDR3 reads TGTGCCATCAGGTCAGGGAGCAATCAGCCCCAGCATTTT.

This chain links TRBV7-3 with TRBJ2-3; 10 nucleotides agree with TRBD2. Germline CDR1 reads SGHTA; CDR2 reads FQGTGA. This CDR3 comprises 17 residues. The junction had 6 bases not matched to a gene; V was cut back by 0 bases and J by 3 bases. CDR3 residues: CASSLTASGSLTDTQYF. In DNA form, the CDR3 reads TGTGCCAGCAGCTTAACCGCTAGCGGGAGTTTGACAGATACGCAGTATTTT.

The rearrangement uses TRBV27 and TRBJ1-5, with D tentatively TRBD1 (6 bases). CDR3 length equals 14 residues. Germline V gives CDR1 MNHEY, CDR2 SMNVEV (reference sequence). The V end lost 3 bases, the J end lost 6 bases, and 12 bases lay between the germline ends. CDR3 in DNA: TGTGCCAGCAGTTTGTCACAGGGTCGTCAGCCCCAGCATTTT. Its protein product is CASSLSQGRQPQHF.

V and J are TRBV11-2 and TRBJ1-1; 9 bases are a match to TRBD1. This CDR3 contains 18 residues. The J segment lost 6 bases and the V segment lost 4 bases, leaving 18 bases of the junction unmatched. Germline CDR1 SGHAT, CDR2 FQNNGV. The CDR3 loop is CASSYLLAGQGLYPEAFF. CDR3 nucleotides: TGTGCCAGCAGCTACCTATTAGCGGGACAGGGTCTTTATCCTGAAGCTTTCTTT.

The rearrangement uses TRBV11-2 and TRBJ2-1, with a tentative D call TRBD2 (6 bases). V was trimmed by 1 base and J by 1 base, leaving 17 bases between them. Germline V gives CDR1 SGHAT, CDR2 FQNNGV. The CDR3 is made up of 18 amino acids. CDR3 residues: CASSLGTNRGRSYNEQFF. The CDR3 coding sequence is TGTGCCAGCAGCTTAGGGACCAACAGAGGGAGGTCCTACAATGAGCAGTTCTTC.

V is TRBV11-3 and J is TRBJ2-7, with 9 bases identical to TRBD2. Trimming took 5 bases from V and 5 from J; bases not matched to a gene: 10. Looked up from germline, CDR1 is SGHNT and CDR2 is YENEEA. This CDR3 is 15 amino acids long. DNA for the CDR3: TGTGCCAGCAGCGTCCATAGCGGGAGTTTCAACGAGCAGTACTTC. Residues: CASSVHSGSFNEQYF.

The J gene is TRBJ1-2, the V gene TRBV2; 9 bases line up with TRBD1. Trimming at V came to 6 bases and at J to 5 bases, leaving 10 bases not matched to a gene. Germline CDR1 and CDR2: SNHLY and FYNNEI. This CDR3 has 15 amino acids. For the CDR3, the DNA is TGTGCCAGCAGGACAGGGGACAGGGTTAGTTATGGCTACACCTTC. Residues: CASRTGDRVSYGYTF. The entire variable domain, with the rest obtained from reference TRBV2 and TRBJ1-2, is as follows: EPEVTQTPSHQVTQMGQEVILRCVPISNHLYFYWYRQILGQKVEFLVSFYNNEISEKSEIFDDQFSVERPDGSNFTLKIRSTKLEDSAMYFCASRTGDRVSYGYTFGSGTRLTVV.

The chain carries TRBV5-5 and TRBJ2-7, with 7 bases matching TRBD1. CDR3 size: 15 residues. V shed 5 bases, J shed 3 bases, and the junction held 11 bases outside the gene matches. Germline V gene lookup returns CDR1 SGHKS and CDR2 YYEKEE (reference sequence). The CDR3 protein is CASRSSRQGYYEQYF. For the CDR3, the DNA is TGTGCCAGCAGATCTTCCCGACAGGGATACTACGAGCAGTACTTC.

This chain connects TRBV18 to TRBJ2-1; D unresolved. V lost 0 bases and J lost 4, with 13 bases in between. The CDR3 loop spans 16 amino acids. CDR1 is KGHSH, CDR2 LQKENI, per germline. The CDR3, as DNA: TGTGCCAGCTCACCACCTAGGTCTGGACGGTACAATGAGCAGTTCTTC. Translating gives CASSPPRSGRYNEQFF. The full variable domain, in which reference TRBV18 and TRBJ2-1 provide the parts outside the CDR3, is NAGVMQNPRHLVRRRGQEARLRCSPMKGHSHVYWYRQLPEEGLKFMVYLQKENIIDESGMPKERFSAEFPKEGPSILRIQQVVRGDSAAYFCASSPPRSGRYNEQFFGPGTRLTVL.

The chain uses TRBV4-1 and TRBJ2-7; 7 positions match TRBD2. This CDR3 region has 16 residues. V lost 1 base, J lost 7 bases, and 13 bases stayed unmatched. CDR1 is MGHRA, CDR2 YSYEKL, per germline. The CDR3 protein is CASSQGDGRALEEQYF. For the CDR3, the DNA is TGCGCCAGCAGCCAAGGGGATGGGAGGGCCCTTGAAGAGCAGTACTTC.

This clone was detected only once. This chain uses TRBV2 with TRBJ1-5; D remains unclear. Trimming left V 5 bases short and J 7 bases short, with 12 bases between. The CDR3 is 13 amino acids. The germline V gene has CDR1 SNHLY and CDR2 FYNNEI. CDR3 sequence: CASSLSGLQPQHF. The CDR3 DNA follows: TGTGCCAGCAGTTTGTCCGGGTTACAGCCCCAGCATTTT.

The chain links TRBV5-1 to TRBJ1-2; possible D gene TRBD1, 6 bases. V was trimmed by 3 bases and J by 8 bases, leaving 17 bases between them. This CDR3 is 14 amino acids long. CDR1 and CDR2 (germline): SGHRS, YFSETQ. The CDR3 reads CASSWAGGQSGYTF. For the CDR3, the DNA is TGCGCCAGCAGCTGGGCCGGGGGCCAATCAGGCTACACCTTC.

The V call is TRBV10-3, the J call TRBJ1-1; possible D gene TRBD1, 5 bases. CDR1 and CDR2 (germline): ENHRY, SYGVKD. Trimming shortened V by 8 bases and J by 8 bases, and 21 bases separated the two germline ends. The CDR3 totals 14 residues. The CDR3: CAIGTGRTQVEAFF. CDR3 coding DNA: TGTGCCATCGGGACGGGACGAACCCAGGTGGAAGCTTTCTTT.

The J gene is TRBJ1-6, the V gene TRBV18; D call uncertain. Germline values: CDR1 KGHSH, CDR2 LQKENI. This CDR3 comprises 18 residues. The V gene lost 2 bases and the J gene lost 0 bases, with 14 bases spanning the gap. CDR3 in DNA: TGTGCCAGCTCACCATTCGACGGCAGGAGCTCCTATAATTCACCCCTCCACTTT. This gives the protein CASSPFDGRSSYNSPLHF.